The present TCR beta chain was sequenced within a study of shared T cell receptors in the human thymus. CDR1 is MNHEY, CDR2 SMNVEV, per germline (reference sequence). Between the trimmed V and J ends, which lost 5 bases and 3 bases, there was a span of 11 bases. The CDR3 spans 14 residues. The assay was immunoSEQ multiplex PCR, and TCRdb's table has in-frame clones only and misses some. The top ten hold approximately 0.02% of the sample, which has a few hundred thousand clones, just under 95% seen once. Regarding this clone: The same CDR3 also results from other DNA sequences found in this sample.

This TCR came from a human donor. This sequence joins TRBV27 and TRBJ2-1; D call uncertain. Sequencing was carried out using thymocytes. CDR3 in amino acids: CASSLGWGYNEQFF. As DNA, the CDR3 is TGTGCCAGCAGTCTGGGCTGGGGCTACAATGAGCAGTTCTTC.